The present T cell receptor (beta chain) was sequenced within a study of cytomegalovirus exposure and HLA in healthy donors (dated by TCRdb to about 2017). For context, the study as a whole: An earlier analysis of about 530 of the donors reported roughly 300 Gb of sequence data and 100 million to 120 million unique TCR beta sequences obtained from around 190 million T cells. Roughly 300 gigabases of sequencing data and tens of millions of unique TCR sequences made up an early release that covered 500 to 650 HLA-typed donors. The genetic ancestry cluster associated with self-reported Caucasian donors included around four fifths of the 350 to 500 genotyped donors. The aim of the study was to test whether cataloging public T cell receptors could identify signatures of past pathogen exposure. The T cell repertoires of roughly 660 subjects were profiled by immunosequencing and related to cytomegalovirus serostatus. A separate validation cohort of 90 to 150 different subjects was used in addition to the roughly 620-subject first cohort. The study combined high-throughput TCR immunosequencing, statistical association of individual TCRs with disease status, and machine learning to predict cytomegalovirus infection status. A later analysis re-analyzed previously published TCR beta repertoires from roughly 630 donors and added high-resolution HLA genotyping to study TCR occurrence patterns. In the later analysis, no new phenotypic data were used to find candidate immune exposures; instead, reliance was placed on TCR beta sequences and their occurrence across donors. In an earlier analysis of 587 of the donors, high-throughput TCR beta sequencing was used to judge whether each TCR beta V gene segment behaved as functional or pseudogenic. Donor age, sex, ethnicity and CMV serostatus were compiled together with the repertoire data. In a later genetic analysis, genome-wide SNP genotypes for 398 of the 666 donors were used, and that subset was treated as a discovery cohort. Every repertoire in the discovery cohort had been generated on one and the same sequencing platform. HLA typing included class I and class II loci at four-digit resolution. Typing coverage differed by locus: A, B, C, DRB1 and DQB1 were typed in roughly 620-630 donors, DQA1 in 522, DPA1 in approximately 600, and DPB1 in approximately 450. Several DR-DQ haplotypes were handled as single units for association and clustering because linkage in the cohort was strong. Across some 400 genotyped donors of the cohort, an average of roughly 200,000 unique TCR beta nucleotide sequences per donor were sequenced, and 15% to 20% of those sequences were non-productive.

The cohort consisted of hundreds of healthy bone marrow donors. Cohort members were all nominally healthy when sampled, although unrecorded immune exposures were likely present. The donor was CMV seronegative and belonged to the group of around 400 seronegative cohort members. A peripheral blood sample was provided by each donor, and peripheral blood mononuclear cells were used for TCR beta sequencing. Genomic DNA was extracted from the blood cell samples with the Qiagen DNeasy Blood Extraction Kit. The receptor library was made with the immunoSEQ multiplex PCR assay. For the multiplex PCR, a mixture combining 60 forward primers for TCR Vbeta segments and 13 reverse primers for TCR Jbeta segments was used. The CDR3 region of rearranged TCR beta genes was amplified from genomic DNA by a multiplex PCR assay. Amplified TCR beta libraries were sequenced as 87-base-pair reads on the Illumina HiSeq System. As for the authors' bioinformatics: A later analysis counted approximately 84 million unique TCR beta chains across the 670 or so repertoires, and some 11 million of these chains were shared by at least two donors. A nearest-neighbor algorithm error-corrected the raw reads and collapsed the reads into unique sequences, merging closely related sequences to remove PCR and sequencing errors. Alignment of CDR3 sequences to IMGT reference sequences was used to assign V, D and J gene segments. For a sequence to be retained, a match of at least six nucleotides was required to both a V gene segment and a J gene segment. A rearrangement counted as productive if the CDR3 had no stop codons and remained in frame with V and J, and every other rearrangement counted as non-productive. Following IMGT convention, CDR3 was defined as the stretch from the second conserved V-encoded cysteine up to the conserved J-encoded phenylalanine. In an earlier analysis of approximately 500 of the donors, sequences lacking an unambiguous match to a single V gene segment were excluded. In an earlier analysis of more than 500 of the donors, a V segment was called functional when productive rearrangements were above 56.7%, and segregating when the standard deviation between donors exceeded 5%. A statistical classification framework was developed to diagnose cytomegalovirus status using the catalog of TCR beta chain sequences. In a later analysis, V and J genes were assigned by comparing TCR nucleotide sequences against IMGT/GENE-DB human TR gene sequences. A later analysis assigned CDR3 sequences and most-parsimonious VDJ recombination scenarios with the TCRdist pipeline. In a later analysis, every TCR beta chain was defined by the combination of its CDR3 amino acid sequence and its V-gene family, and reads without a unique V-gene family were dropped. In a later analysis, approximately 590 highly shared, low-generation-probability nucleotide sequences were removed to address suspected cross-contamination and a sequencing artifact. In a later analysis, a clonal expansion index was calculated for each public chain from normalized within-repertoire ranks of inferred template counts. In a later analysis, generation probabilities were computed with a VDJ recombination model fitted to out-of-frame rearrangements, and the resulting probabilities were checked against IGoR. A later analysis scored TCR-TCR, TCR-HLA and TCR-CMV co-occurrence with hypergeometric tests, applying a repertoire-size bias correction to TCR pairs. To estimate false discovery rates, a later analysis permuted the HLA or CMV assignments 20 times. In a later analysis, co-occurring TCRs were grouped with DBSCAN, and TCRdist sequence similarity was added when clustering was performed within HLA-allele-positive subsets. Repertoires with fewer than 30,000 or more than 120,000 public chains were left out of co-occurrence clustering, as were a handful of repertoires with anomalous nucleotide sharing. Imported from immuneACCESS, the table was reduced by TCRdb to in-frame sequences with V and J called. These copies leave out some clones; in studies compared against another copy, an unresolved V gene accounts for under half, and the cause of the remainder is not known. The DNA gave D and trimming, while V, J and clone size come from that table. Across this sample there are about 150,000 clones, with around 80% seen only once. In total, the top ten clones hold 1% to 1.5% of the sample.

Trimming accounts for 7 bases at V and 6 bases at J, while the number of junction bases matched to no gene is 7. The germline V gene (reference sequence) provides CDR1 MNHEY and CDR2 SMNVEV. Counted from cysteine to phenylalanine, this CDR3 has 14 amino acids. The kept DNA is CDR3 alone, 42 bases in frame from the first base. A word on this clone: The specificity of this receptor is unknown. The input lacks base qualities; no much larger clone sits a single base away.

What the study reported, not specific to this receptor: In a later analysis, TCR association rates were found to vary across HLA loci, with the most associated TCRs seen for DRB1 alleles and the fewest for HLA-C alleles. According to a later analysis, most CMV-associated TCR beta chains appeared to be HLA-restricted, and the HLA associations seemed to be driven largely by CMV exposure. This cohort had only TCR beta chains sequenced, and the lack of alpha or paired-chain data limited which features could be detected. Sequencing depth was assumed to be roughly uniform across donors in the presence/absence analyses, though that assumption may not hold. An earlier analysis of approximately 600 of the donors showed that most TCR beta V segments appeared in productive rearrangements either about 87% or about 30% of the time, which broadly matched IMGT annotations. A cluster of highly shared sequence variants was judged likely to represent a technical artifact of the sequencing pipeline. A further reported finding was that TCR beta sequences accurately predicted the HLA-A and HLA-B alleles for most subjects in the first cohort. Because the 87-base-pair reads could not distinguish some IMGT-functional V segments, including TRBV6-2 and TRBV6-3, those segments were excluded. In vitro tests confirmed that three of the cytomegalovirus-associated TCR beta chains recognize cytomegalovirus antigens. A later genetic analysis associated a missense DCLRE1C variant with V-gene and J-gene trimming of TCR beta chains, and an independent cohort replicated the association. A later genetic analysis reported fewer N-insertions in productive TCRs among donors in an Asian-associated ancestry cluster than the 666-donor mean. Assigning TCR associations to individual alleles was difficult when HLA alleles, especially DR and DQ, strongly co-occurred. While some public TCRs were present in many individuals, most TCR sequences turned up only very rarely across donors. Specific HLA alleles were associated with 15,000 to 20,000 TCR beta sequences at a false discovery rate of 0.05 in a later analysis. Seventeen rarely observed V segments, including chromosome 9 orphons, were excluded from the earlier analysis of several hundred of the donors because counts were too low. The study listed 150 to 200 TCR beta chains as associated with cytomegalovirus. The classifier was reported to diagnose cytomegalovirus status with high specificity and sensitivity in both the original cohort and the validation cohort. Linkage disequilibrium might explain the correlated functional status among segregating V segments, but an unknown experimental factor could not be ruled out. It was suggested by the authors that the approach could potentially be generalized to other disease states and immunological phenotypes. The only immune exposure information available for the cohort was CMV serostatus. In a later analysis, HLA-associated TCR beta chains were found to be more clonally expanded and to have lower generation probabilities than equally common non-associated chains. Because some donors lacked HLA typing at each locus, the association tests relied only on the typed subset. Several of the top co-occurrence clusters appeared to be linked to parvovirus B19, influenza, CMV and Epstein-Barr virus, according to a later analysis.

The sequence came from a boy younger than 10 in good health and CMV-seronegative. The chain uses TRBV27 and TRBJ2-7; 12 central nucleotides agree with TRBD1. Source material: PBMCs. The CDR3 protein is CASKEGQGAIEQYF. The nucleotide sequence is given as TGTGCCAGCAAAGAGGGACAGGGGGCTATCGAGCAGTACTTC.